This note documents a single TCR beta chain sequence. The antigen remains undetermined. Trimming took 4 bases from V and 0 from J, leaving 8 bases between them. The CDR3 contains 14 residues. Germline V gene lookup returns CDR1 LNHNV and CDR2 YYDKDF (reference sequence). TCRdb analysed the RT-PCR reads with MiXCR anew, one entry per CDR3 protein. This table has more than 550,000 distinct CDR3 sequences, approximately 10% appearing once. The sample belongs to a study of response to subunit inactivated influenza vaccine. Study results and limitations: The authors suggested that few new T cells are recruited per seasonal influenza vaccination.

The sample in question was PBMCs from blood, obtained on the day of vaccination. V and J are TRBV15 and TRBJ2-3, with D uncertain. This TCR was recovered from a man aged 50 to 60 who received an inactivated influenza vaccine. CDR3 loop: CATSKETSTDTQYF. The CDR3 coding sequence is TGTGCCACCAGCAAAGAGACTAGCACAGATACGCAGTATTTT.